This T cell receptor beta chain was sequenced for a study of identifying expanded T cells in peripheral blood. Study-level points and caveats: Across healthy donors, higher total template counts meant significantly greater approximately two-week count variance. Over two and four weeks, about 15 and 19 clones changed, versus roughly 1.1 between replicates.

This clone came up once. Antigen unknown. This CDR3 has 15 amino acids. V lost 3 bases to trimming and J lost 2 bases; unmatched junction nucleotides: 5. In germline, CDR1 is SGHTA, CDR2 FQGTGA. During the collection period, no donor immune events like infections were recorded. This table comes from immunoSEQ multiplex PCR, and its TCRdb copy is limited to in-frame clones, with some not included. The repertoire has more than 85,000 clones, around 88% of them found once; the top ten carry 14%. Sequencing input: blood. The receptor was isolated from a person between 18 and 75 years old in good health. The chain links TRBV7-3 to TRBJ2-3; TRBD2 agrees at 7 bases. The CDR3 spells CASSFGLGNTDTQYF. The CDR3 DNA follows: TGTGCCAGCAGCTTCGGACTAGGCAACACAGATACGCAGTATTTT.